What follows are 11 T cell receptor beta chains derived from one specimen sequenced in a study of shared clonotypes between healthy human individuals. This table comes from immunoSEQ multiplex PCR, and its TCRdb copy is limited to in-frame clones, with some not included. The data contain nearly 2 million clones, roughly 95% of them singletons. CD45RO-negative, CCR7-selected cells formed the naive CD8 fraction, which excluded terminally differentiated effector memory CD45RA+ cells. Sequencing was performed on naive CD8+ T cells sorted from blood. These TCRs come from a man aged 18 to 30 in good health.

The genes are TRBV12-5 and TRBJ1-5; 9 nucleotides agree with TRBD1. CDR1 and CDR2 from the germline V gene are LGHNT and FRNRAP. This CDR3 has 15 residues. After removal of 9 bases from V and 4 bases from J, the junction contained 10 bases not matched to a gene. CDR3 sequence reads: CASGAYGTGNQPQHF. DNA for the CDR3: TGTGCTAGCGGCGCCTATGGGACAGGGAATCAGCCCCAGCATTTT.

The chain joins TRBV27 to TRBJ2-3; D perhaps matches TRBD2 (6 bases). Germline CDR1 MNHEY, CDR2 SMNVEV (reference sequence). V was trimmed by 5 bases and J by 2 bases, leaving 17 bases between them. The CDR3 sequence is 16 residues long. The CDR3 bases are TGTGCCAGCAGTCCAATGGGGGGAGGCCCCACAGATACGCAGTATTTT. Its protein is CASSPMGGGPTDTQYF.

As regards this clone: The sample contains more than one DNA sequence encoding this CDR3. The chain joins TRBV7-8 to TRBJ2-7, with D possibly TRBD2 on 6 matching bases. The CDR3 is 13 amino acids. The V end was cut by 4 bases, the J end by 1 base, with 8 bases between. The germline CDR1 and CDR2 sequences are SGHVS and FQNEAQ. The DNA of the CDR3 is TGTGCCAGCAGCTCCGGGGGTTCCTACGAGCAGTACTTC. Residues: CASSSGGSYEQYF.

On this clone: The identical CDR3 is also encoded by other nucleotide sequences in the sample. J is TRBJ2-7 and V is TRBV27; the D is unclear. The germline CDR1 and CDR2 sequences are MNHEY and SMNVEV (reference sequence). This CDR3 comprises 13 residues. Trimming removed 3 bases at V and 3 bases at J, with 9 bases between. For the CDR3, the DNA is TGTGCCAGCAGTTTTTTGGGTAACTACGAGCAGTACTTC. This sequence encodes CASSFLGNYEQYF.

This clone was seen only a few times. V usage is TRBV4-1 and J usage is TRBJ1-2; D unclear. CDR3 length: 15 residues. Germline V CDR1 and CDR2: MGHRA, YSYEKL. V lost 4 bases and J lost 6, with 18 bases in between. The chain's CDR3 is CASSRAWEGGDGYTF. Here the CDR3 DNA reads TGCGCCAGCAGCCGCGCCTGGGAGGGCGGCGATGGCTACACCTTC.

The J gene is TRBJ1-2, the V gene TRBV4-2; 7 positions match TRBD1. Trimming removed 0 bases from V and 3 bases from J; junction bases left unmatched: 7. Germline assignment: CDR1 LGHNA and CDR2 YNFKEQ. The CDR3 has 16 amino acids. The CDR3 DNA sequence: TGTGCCAGCAGCCAAGATGGAGGGGGCTTGGACTATGGCTACACCTTC. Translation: CASSQDGGGLDYGYTF.

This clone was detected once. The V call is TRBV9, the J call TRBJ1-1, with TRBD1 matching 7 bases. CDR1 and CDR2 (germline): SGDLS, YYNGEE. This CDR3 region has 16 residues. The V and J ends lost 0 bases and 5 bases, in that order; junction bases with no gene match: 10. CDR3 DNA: TGTGCCAGCAGCGTAGGTGCAGGGACAGAGAAGACTGAAGCTTTCTTT. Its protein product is CASSVGAGTEKTEAFF. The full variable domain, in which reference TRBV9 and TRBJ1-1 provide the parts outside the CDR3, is DSGVTQTPKHLITATGQRVTLRCSPRSGDLSVYWYQQSLDQGLQFLIQYYNGEERAKGNILERFSAQQFPDLHSELNLSSLELGDSALYFCASSVGAGTEKTEAFFGQGTRLTVV.

The DNA of the CDR3 is TGTGCCAGCAGCCCGGTAACTGCGGGGAGGAACGAGACCCAGTACTTC. This codes for CASSPVTAGRNETQYF. The V gene is TRBV11-2, the J gene TRBJ2-5; D is perhaps TRBD2 (6 bases). Trimming took off 5 bases at V and 5 bases at J, with 21 bases between the two ends. This CDR3 contains 16 residues. Germline V gene data show CDR1 as SGHAT and CDR2 as FQNNGV.

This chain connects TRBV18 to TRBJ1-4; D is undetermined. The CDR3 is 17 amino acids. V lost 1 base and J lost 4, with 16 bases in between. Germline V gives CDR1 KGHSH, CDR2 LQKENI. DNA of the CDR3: TGTGCCAGCTCACCACGGCCGGGTTCCGGAGATAATGAAAAACTGTTTTTT. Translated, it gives CASSPRPGSGDNEKLFF. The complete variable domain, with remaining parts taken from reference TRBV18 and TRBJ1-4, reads NAGVMQNPRHLVRRRGQEARLRCSPMKGHSHVYWYRQLPEEGLKFMVYLQKENIIDESGMPKERFSAEFPKEGPSILRIQQVVRGDSAAYFCASSPRPGSGDNEKLFFGSGTQLSVL.

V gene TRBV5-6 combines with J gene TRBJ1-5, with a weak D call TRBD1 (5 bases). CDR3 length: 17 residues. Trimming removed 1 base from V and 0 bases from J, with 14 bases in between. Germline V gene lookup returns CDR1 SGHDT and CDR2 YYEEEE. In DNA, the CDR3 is TGTGCCAGCAGCTTGTGGGTAGGGGTCCTTAGCAATCAGCCCCAGCATTTT. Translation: CASSLWVGVLSNQPQHF. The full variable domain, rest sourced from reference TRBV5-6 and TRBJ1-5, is DAGVTQSPTHLIKTRGQQVTLRCSPKSGHDTVSWYQQALGQGPQFIFQYYEEEERQRGNFPDRFSGHQFPNYSSELNVNALLLGDSALYLCASSLWVGVLSNQPQHFGDGTRLSIL.

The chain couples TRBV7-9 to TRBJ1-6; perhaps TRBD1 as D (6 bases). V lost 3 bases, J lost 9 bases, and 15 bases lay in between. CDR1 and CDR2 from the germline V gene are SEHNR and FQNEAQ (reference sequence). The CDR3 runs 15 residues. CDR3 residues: CASSLSQGAVSPLHF. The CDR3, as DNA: TGTGCCAGCAGCTTGTCACAGGGAGCGGTTTCACCCCTCCACTTT.